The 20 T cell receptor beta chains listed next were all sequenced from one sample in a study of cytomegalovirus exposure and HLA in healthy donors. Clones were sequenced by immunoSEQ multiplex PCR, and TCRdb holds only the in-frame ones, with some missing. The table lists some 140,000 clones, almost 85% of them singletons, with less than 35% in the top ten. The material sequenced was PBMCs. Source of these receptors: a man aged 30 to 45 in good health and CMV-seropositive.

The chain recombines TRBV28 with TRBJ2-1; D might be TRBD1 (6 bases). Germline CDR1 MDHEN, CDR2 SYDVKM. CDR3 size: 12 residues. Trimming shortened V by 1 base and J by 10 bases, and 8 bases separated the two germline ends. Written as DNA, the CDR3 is TGTGCCAGCAGTTTATATGGGACAGAGCAGTTCTTC. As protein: CASSLYGTEQFF.

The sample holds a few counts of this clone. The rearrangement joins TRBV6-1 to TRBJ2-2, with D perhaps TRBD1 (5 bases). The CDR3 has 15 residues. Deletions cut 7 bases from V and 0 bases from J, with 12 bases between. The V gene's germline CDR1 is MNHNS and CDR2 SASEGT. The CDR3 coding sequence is TGTGCCAGCAAAAAGGACACAGCGAACACCGGGGAGCTGTTTTTT. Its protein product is CASKKDTANTGELFF.

The chain's CDR3 is CASSQETGNYGYTF. The CDR3 DNA is TGCGCCAGCAGCCAAGAGACGGGGAACTATGGCTACACCTTC. The rearrangement joins TRBV4-1 to TRBJ1-2; D call uncertain. Trimming left V 0 bases short and J 2 bases short, with 7 bases between. This CDR3 has 14 residues. Per the germline V gene, CDR1 is MGHRA and CDR2 is YSYEKL.

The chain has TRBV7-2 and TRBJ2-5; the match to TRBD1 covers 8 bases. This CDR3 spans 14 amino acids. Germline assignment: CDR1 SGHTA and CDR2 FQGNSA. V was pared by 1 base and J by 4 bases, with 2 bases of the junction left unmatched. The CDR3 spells CASSLGQGAETQYF. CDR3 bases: TGTGCCAGCAGCTTAGGCCAGGGGGCAGAGACCCAGTACTTC.

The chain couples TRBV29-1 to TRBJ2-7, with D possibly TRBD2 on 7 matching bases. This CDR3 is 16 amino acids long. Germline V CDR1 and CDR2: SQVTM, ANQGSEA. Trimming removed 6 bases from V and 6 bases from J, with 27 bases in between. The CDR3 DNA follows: TGCAGCGTGGGGGGGCCAGGAAATTCAATTGTAGGCGAGCAGTACTTC. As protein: CSVGGPGNSIVGEQYF.

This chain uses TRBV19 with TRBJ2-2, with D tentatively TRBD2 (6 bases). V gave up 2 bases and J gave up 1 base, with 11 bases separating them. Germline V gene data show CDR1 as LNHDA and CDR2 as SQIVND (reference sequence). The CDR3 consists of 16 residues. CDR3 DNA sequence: TGTGCCAGTAGTATATATCGGCGGGAGAACACCGGGGAGCTGTTTTTT. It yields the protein CASSIYRRENTGELFF.

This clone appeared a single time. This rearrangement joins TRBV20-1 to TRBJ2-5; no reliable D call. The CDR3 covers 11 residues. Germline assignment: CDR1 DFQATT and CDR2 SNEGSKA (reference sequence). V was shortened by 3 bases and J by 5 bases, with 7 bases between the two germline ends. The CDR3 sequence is CSARERETQYF. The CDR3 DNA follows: TGCAGTGCTAGGGAGAGGGAGACCCAGTACTTC.

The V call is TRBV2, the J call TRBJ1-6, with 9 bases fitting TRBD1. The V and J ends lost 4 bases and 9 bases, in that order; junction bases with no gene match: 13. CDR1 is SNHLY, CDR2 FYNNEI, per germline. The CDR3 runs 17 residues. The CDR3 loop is CASSAPPGQGPASPLHF. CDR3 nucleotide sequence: TGTGCCAGCAGTGCACCTCCGGGACAGGGTCCCGCTTCACCCCTCCACTTT.

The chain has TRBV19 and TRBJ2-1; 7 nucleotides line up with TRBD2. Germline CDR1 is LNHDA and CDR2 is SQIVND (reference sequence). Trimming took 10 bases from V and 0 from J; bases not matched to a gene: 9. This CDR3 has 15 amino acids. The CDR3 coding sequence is TGTGCCACCTCGCCCACTAGCGCCTCCTACAATGAGCAGTTCTTC. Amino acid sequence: CATSPTSASYNEQFF.

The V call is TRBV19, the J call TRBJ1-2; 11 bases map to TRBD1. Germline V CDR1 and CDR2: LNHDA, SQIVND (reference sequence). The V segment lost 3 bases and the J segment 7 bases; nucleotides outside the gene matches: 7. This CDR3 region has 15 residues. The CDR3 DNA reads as TGTGCCAGTAGTATGGGGACAGGGGGAATTTTTGGCTACACCTTC. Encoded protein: CASSMGTGGIFGYTF.

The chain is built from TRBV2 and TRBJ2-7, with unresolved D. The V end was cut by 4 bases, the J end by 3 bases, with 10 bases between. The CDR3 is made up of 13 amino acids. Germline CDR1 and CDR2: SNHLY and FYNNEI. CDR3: CASSVQQIYEQYF. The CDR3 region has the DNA TGTGCCAGCAGTGTCCAACAGATCTACGAGCAGTACTTC.

The DNA of the CDR3 is TGCGCCAGCAGCTTGGTTCTAGCGGGGTCCTACAATGAGCAGTTCTTC. This translates into CASSLVLAGSYNEQFF. The chain couples TRBV5-1 to TRBJ2-1, with 9 bases that match TRBD2. V lost 0 bases to trimming and J lost 1 base; unmatched junction nucleotides: 2. CDR3 length: 16 amino acids. The germline V gene encodes CDR1 SGHRS and CDR2 YFSETQ. Filled out from reference TRBV5-1 and TRBJ2-1, the complete variable domain reads KAGVTQTPRYLIKTRGQQVTLSCSPISGHRSVSWYQQTPGQGLQFLFEYFSETQRNKGNFPGRFSGRQFSNSRSEMNVSTLELGDSALYLCASSLVLAGSYNEQFFGPGTRLTVL.

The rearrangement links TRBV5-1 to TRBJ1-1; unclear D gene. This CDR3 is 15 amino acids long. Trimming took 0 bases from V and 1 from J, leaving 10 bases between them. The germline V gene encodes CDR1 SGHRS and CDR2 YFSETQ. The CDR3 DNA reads TGCGCCAGCAGCTTGGGTGCAGGCAAGAACACTGAAGCTTTCTTT. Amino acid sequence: CASSLGAGKNTEAFF.

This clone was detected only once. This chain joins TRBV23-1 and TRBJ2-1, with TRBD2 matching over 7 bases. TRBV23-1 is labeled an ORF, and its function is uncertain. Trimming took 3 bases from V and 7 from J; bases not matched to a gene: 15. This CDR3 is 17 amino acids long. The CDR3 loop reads CASSHFRGEGPRNEQFF. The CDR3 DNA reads TGCGCCAGCAGTCATTTCCGAGGGGAGGGACCGCGGAATGAGCAGTTCTTC.

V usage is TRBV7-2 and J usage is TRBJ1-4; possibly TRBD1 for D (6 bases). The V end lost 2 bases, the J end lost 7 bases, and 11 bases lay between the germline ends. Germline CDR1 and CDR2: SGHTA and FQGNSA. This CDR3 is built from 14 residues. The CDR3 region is CASSLRQEGEKLFF. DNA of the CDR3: TGTGCCAGCAGCTTAAGACAGGAAGGTGAAAAACTGTTTTTT.

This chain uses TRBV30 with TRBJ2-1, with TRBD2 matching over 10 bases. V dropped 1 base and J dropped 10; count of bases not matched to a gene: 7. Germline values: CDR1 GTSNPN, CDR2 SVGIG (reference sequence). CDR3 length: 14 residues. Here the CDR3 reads CAWSGAGGPLEQFF. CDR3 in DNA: TGTGCCTGGAGTGGAGCGGGAGGGCCTTTGGAGCAGTTCTTC. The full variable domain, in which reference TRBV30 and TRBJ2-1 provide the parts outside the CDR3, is SQTIHQWPATLVQPVGSPLSLECTVEGTSNPNLYWYRQAAGRGLQLLFYSVGIGQISSEVPQNLSASRPQDRQFILSSKKLLLSDSGFYLCAWSGAGGPLEQFFGPGTRLTVL.

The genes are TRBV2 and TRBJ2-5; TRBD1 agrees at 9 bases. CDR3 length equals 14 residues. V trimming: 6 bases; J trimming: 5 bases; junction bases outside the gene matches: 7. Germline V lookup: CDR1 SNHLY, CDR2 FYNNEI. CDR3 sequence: CASRGDRVVETQYF. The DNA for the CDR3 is TGTGCCAGCAGGGGGGACAGGGTCGTGGAGACCCAGTACTTC.

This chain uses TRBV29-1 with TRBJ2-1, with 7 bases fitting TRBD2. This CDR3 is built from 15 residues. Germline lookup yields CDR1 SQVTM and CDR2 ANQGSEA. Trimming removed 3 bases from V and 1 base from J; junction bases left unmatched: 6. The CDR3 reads CSVEALAVSYNEQFF. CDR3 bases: TGCAGCGTTGAGGCTCTAGCGGTGTCCTACAATGAGCAGTTCTTC.

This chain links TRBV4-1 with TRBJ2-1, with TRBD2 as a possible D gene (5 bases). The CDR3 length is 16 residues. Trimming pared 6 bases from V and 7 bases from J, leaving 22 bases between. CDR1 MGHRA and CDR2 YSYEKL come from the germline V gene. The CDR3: CASRRSAESGMNEQFF. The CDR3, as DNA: TGCGCCAGCAGACGGAGCGCGGAGTCGGGGATGAATGAGCAGTTCTTC.

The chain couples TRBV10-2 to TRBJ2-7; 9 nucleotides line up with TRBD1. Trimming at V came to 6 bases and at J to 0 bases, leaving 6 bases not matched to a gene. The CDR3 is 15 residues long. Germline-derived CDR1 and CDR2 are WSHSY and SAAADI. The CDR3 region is CASRDRDRVSYEQYF. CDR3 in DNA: TGCGCCAGCAGGGACCGGGACAGGGTCTCCTACGAGCAGTACTTC.